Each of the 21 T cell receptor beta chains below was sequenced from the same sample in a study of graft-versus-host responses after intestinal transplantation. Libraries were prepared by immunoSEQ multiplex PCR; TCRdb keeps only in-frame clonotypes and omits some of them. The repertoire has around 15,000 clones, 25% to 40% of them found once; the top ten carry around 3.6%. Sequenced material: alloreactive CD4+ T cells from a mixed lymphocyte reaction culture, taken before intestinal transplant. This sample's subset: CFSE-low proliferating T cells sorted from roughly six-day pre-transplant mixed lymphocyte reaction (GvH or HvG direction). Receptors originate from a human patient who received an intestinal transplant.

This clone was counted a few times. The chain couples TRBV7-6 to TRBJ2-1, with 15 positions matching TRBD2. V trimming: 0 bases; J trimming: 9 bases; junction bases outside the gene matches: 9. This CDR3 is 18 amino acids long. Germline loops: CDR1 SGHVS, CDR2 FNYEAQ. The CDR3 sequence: CASSLALGTSGRNSEQFF. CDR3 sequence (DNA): TGTGCCAGCAGCTTAGCGCTTGGGACTAGCGGGAGGAACAGTGAGCAGTTCTTC.

The CDR3 protein is CAISDWGTAGQGTDTQYF. In DNA, the CDR3 is TGTGCCATCAGTGATTGGGGGACCGCGGGACAGGGCACAGATACGCAGTATTTT. V and J are TRBV10-3 and TRBJ2-3, with 8 bases that match TRBD1. The CDR3 is 18 residues long. Trimming took 3 bases from V and 1 from J; bases not matched to a gene: 12. Per the germline V gene, CDR1 is ENHRY and CDR2 is SYGVKD.

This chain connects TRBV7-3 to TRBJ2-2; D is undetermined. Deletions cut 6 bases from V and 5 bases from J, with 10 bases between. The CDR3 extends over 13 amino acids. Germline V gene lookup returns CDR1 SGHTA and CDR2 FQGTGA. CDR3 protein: CASSLAPTGELFF. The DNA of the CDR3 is TGTGCCAGCAGTTTAGCTCCTACCGGGGAGCTGTTTTTT.

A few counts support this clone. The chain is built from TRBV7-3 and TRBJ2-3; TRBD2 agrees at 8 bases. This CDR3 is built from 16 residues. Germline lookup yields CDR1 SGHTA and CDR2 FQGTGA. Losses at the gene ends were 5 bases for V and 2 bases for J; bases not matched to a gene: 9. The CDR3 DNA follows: TGTGCCAGCAGCCCCGGGGCGGGGGGCAACACAGATACGCAGTATTTT. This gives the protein CASSPGAGGNTDTQYF. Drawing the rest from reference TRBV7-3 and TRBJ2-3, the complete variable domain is GAGVSQTPSNKVTEKGKYVELRCDPISGHTALYWYRQSLGQGPEFLIYFQGTGAADDSGLPNDRFFAVRPEGSVSTLKIQRTERGDSAVYLCASSPGAGGNTDTQYFGPGTRLTVL.

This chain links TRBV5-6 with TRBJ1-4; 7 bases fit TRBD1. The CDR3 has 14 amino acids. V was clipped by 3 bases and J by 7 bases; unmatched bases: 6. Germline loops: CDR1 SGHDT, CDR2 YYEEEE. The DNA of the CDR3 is TGTGCCAGCAGCTCGTTCCGACAGGGTGAAAAACTGTTTTTT. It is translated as CASSSFRQGEKLFF.

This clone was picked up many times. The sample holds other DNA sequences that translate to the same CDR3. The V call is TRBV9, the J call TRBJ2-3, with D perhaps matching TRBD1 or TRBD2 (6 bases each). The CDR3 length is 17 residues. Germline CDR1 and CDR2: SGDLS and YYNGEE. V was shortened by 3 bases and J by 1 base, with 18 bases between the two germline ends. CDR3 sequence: CASSGGAGVFGTDTQYF. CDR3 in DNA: TGTGCCAGCAGCGGGGGGGCCGGGGTTTTCGGCACAGATACGCAGTATTTT.

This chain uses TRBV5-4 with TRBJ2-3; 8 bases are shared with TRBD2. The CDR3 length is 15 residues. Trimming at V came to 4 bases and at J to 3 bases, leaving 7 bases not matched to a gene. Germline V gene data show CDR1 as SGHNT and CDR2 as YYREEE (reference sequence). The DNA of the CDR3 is TGTGCCAGCAGCCCAGGGGCGGGAGGTACAGATACGCAGTATTTT. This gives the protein CASSPGAGGTDTQYF.

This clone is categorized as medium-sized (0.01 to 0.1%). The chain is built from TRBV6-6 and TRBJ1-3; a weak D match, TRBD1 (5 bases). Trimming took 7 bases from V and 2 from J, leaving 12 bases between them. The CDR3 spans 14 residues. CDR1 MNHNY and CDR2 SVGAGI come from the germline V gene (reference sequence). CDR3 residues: CASTGGRTGNTIYF. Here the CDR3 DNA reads TGTGCCAGCACTGGGGGTAGGACTGGAAACACCATATATTTT.

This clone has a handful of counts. CDR3 sequence: CASSTLGAGGNEQFF. The CDR3 DNA reads TGTGCCAGCAGTACCCTCGGGGCGGGGGGGAATGAGCAGTTCTTC. The chain recombines TRBV6-5 with TRBJ2-1; 9 bases align to TRBD2. There are 15 residues in the CDR3. V was clipped by 5 bases and J by 7 bases; unmatched bases: 9. Per the germline V gene, CDR1 is MNHEY and CDR2 is SVGAGI.

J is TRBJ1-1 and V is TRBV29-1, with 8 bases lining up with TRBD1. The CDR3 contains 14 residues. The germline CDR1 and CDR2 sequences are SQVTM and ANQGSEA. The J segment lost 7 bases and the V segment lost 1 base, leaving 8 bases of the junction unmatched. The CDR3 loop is CSVEAGQGSGEAFF. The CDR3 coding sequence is TGCAGCGTTGAAGCCGGACAGGGTAGCGGTGAAGCTTTCTTT. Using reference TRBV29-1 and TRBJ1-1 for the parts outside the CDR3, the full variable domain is SAVISQKPSRDICQRGTSLTIQCQVDSQVTMMFWYRQQPGQSLTLIATANQGSEATYESGFVIDKFPISRPNLTFSTLTVSNMSPEDSSIYLCSVEAGQGSGEAFFGQGTRLTVV.

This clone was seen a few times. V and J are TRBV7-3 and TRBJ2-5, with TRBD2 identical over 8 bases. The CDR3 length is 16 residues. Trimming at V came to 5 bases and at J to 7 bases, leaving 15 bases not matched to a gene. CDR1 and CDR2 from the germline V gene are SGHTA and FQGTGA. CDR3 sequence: CASSPDGRASPLTQYF. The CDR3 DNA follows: TGTGCCAGCAGCCCCGACGGGAGGGCCTCTCCCCTGACCCAGTACTTC.

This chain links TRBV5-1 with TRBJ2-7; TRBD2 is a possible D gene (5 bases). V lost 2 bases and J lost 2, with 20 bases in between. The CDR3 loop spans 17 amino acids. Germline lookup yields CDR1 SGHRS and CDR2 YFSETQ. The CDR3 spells CASSFLPSPDPTYEQYF. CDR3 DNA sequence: TGCGCCAGCAGCTTCTTACCTAGCCCCGACCCAACCTACGAGCAGTACTTC.

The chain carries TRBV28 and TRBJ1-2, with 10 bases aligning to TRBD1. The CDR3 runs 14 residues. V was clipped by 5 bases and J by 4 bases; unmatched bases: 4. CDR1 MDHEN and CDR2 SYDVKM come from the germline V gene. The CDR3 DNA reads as TGTGCCAGCAGTCCAGGACAGGGGGGCTATGGCTACACCTTC. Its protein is CASSPGQGGYGYTF.

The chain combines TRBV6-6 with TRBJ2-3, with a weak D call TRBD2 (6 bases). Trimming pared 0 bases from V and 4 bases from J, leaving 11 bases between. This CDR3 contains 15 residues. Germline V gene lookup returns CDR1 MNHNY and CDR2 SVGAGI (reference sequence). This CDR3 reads CASSYSAGTSDTQYF. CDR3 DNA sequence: TGTGCCAGCAGTTACTCAGCAGGGACTTCAGATACGCAGTATTTT.

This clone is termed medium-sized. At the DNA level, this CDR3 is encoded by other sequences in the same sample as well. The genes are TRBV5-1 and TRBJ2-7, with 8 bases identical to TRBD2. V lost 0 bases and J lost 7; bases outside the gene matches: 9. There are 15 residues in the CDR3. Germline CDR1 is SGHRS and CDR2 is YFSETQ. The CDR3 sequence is CASSLVAGSYEEQYF. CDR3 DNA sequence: TGCGCCAGCAGCTTGGTAGCGGGGAGCTACGAGGAGCAGTACTTC.

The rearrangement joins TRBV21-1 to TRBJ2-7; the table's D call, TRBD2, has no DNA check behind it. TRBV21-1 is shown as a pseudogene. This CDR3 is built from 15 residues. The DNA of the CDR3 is TGTGCCAGCAGCAAAGGTAGCAGGGAGGCGTACGAGCAGTACTTC. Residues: CASSKGSREAYEQYF.

CDR3 amino acids: CASRPGTVMNTEAFF. Written as DNA, the CDR3 is TGTGCCAGCAGACCGGGGACAGTCATGAACACTGAAGCTTTCTTT. The chain has TRBV27 and TRBJ1-1; TRBD1 matches at 7 bases. Germline CDR1 MNHEY, CDR2 SMNVEV (reference sequence). Unmatched junction bases numbered 7, after V lost 6 bases and J lost 0 bases. The CDR3 totals 15 residues.

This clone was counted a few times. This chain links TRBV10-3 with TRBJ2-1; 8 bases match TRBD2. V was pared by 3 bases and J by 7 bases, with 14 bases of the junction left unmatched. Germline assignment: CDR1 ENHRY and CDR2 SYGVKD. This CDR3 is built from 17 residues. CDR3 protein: CAISDQTLSGSGNEQFF. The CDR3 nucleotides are TGTGCCATCAGTGATCAGACCTTGAGCGGGAGTGGGAATGAGCAGTTCTTC.

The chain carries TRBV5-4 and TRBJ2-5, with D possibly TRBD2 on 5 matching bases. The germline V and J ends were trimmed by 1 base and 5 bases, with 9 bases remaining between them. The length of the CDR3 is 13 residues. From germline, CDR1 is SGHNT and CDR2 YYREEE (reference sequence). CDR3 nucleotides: TGTGCCAGCAGCTTGAGAGGGTCCGAGACCCAGTACTTC. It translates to CASSLRGSETQYF.

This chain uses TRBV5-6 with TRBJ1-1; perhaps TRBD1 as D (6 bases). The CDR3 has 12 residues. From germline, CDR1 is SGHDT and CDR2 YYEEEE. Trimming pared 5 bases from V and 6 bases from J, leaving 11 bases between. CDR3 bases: TGTGCCAGCAGTTACAGGGTCGCTGAAGCTTTCTTT. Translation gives CASSYRVAEAFF. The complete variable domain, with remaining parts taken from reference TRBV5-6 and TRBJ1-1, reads DAGVTQSPTHLIKTRGQQVTLRCSPKSGHDTVSWYQQALGQGPQFIFQYYEEEERQRGNFPDRFSGHQFPNYSSELNVNALLLGDSALYLCASSYRVAEAFFGQGTRLTVV.

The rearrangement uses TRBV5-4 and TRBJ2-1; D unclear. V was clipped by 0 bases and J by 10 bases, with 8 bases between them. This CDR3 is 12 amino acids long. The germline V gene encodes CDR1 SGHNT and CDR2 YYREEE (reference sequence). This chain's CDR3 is CASSLGPGEQFF. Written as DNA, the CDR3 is TGTGCCAGCAGCTTGGGACCGGGCGAGCAGTTCTTC.